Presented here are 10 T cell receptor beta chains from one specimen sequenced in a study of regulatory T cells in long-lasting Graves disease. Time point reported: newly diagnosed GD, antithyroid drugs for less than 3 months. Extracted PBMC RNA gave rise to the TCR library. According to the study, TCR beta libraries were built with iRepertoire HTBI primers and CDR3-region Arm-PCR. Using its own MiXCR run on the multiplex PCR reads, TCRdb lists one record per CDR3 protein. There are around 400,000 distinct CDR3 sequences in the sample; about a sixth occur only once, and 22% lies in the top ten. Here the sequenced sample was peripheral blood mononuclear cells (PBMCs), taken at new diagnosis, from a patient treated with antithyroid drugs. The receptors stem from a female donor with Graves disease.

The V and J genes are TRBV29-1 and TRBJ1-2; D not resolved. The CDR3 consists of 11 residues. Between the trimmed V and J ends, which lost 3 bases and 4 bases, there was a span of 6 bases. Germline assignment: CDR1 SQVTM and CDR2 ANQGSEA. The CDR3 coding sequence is TGCAGCGTTGATCCGGGCTATGGCTACACCTTC. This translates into CSVDPGYGYTF.

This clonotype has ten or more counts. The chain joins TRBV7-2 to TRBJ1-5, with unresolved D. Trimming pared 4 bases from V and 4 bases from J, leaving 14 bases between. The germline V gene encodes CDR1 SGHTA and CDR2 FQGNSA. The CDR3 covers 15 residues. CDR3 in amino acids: CASSWKGSRNQPQHF. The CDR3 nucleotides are TGTGCCAGCAGCTGGAAGGGCAGTCGGAATCAGCCCCAGCATTTT.

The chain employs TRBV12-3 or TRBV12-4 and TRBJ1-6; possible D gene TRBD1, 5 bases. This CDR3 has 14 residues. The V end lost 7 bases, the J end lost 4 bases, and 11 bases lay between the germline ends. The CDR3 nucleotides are TGTGCCAGCACCCTAGGGGTTTATAATTCACCCCTCCACTTT. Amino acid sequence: CASTLGVYNSPLHF.

The CDR3 here is CASSLRGAGEQYF. CDR3 DNA sequence: TGCGCCAGCAGCTTGCGTGGGGCCGGCGAGCAGTACTTC. The J gene is TRBJ2-7, the V gene TRBV5-1, with D maybe TRBD1 (5 bases). The length of the CDR3 is 13 residues. V was cut by 1 base and J by 6 bases, with 11 bases left in between. The V gene's germline CDR1 is SGHRS and CDR2 YFSETQ.

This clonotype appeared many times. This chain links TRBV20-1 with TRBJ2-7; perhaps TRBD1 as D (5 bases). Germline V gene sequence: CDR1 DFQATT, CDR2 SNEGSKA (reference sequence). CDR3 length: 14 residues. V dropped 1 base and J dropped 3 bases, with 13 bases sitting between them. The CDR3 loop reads CSARVNGAYYEQYF. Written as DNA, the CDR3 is TGCAGTGCTAGAGTTAATGGGGCCTACTACGAGCAGTACTTC.

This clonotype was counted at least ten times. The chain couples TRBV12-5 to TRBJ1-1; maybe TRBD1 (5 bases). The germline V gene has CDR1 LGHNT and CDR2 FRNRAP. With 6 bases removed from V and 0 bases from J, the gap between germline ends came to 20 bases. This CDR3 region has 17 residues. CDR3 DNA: TGTGCTAGTGGCCTTTTTTCGGGGCGAAGAATGAACACTGAAGCTTTCTTT. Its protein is CASGLFSGRRMNTEAFF.

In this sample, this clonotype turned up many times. CDR3 in DNA: TGCGGCGCCCGAGGATCGAACACCGGGGAGCTGTTTTTT. This sequence encodes CGARGSNTGELFF. The chain is built from TRBV20-1 and TRBJ2-2; D gene ambiguous. CDR1 and CDR2 (germline): DFQATT, SNEGSKA (reference sequence). CDR3 length: 13 amino acids.

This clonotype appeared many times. The CDR3 protein is CASSEAGQAGEQYF. For the CDR3, the DNA is TGTGCCAGCAGTGAAGCGGGGCAGGCTGGCGAGCAGTACTTC. The chain joins TRBV2 to TRBJ2-7; weak D call: TRBD1 (5 bases). The CDR3 runs 14 residues. V was clipped by 0 bases and J by 6 bases, with 12 bases between them. Germline values: CDR1 SNHLY, CDR2 FYNNEI.

The DNA for the CDR3 is TGTGCCAGCTCTGAGGGACAGGGGAACGAAAACATTCAGTACTTC. Its translation is CASSEGQGNENIQYF. The chain carries TRBV27 and TRBJ2-4; TRBD1 aligns across 10 bases. Germline trimming cut 8 bases from V and 5 bases from J; bases unmatched to any gene: 9. The CDR3 has 15 amino acids. Germline V lookup: CDR1 MNHEY, CDR2 SMNVEV (reference sequence).

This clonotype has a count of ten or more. CDR3 nucleotides: TGTGCCAGCAACAGGGCCGGGGGCACTATTAGCACAGATACGCAGTATTTT. This codes for CASNRAGGTISTDTQYF. The chain recombines TRBV19 with TRBJ2-3, with D perhaps being TRBD1 or TRBD2 (6 bases each). This CDR3 comprises 17 residues. Germline assignment: CDR1 LNHDA and CDR2 SQIVND (reference sequence). V lost 9 bases and J 0 bases, leaving 22 bases between the germline ends.